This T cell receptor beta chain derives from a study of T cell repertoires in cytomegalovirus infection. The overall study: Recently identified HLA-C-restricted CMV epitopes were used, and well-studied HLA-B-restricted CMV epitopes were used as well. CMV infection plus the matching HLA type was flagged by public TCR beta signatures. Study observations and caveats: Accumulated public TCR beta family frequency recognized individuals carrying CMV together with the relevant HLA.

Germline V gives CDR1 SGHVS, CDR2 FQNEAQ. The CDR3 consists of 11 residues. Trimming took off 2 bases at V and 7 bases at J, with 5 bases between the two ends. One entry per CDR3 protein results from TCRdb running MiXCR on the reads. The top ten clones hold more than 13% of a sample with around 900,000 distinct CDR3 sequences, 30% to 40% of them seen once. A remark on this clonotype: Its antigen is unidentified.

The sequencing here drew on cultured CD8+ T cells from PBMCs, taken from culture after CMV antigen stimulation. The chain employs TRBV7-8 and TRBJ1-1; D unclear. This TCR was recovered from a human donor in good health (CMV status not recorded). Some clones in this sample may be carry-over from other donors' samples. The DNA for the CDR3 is TGTGCCAGCAGCTTAATCAGTGAAGCTTTCTTT. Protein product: CASSLISEAFF.